The source of this TCR beta chain is a study of cytomegalovirus exposure and HLA in healthy donors (TCRdb year 2017). A note on the overall study: An earlier analysis of 587 of the donors reported 276 Gb of sequence data and 95 million to 120 million unique TCR beta sequences obtained from about 179 million T cells. Approximately 310 gigabases of sequencing data and around 85 million unique TCR sequences made up an early release that covered 640 HLA-typed donors. Among the roughly 400 genotyped donors, around 81% belonged to the genetic ancestry cluster associated with self-reported Caucasian donors. The study was designed to test whether signatures of past pathogen exposure could be identified by cataloging public T cell receptors. The study profiled the T cell repertoires of 666 subjects by immunosequencing and related them to cytomegalovirus serostatus. Along with the 666-subject first cohort, a separate validation cohort of over a hundred different subjects was used. The study combined high-throughput TCR immunosequencing, statistical association of individual TCRs with disease status, and machine learning to predict cytomegalovirus infection status. In a later analysis, previously published TCR beta repertoires from 666 donors were re-analyzed and high-resolution HLA genotyping was added so that TCR occurrence patterns could be studied. Rather than drawing on any new phenotypic data, the later analysis identified candidate immune exposures from TCR beta sequences and the way those sequences occurred across donors. To decide whether each TCR beta V gene segment behaved as functional or pseudogenic, an earlier analysis of some 570 of the donors relied on high-throughput TCR beta sequencing. Donor age, sex, ethnicity and CMV serostatus were compiled together with the repertoire data. Genome-wide SNP genotypes for about 65% of the roughly 670 donors were used in a later genetic analysis, which treated that subset as a discovery cohort. All discovery cohort repertoires had been generated on a single sequencing platform. HLA typing included class I and class II loci at four-digit resolution. Typing coverage varied by locus: roughly 620-640 donors for A, B, C, DRB1 and DQB1; roughly 520 for DQA1; over 600 for DPA1; around 490 for DPB1. Because of strong linkage in the cohort, a few DR-DQ haplotypes were treated as single units for association and clustering. Among 300 to 500 genotyped donors of the cohort, an average of approximately 200,000 unique TCR beta nucleotide sequences was sequenced per donor, of which about 19% were non-productive.

The cohort comprised 670 or so healthy bone marrow donors. At the time of sampling, all cohort members were nominally healthy, though unrecorded immune exposures were likely present. The donor was CMV seronegative and was included in the group of under 450 seronegative cohort members. Each donor provided a peripheral blood sample, and peripheral blood mononuclear cells were used for TCR beta sequencing. The Qiagen DNeasy Blood Extraction Kit was used to extract genomic DNA from the blood cell samples. The library was built by means of the immunoSEQ multiplex PCR assay. A mixture of 60 forward primers for TCR Vbeta segments and 13 reverse primers for TCR Jbeta segments was used in the multiplex PCR. The CDR3 region of rearranged TCR beta genes was amplified from genomic DNA with a multiplex PCR assay. The amplified TCR beta libraries were sequenced on the Illumina HiSeq System as 87-base-pair reads. The original pipeline was this. Across the 600 to 700 repertoires, a later analysis counted 75 million to 90 million unique TCR beta chains, about 10 million of which were shared by at least two donors. Raw reads were error-corrected and collapsed into unique sequences by a nearest-neighbor algorithm in which closely related sequences were merged to remove PCR and sequencing errors. CDR3 sequences were aligned to IMGT reference sequences to assign V, D and J gene segments. For a sequence to be retained, a match of at least six nucleotides to both a V gene segment and a J gene segment was required. Rearrangements were called productive when the CDR3 lacked stop codons and stayed in frame with V and J; all others were non-productive. CDR3 was defined according to IMGT convention as the region running from the second conserved V-encoded cysteine to the conserved J-encoded phenylalanine. The earlier analysis of about 560 of the donors excluded any sequence lacking an unambiguous match to a single V gene segment. An earlier analysis of approximately 590 of the donors called V segments functional above 56.7% productive rearrangements and segregating when the between-donor standard deviation exceeded 5%. To diagnose cytomegalovirus status from the catalog of TCR beta chain sequences, a statistical classification framework was built. V and J gene assignment, in a later analysis, came from comparing TCR nucleotide sequences with IMGT/GENE-DB human TR gene sequences. The TCRdist pipeline was used in a later analysis to assign CDR3 sequences and most-parsimonious VDJ recombination scenarios. In a later analysis, each TCR beta chain was defined by its CDR3 amino acid sequence together with its V-gene family, and reads without a unique V-gene family were excluded. A later analysis removed roughly 590 highly shared, low-generation-probability nucleotide sequences to deal with suspected cross-contamination and a sequencing artifact. In a later analysis, a clonal expansion index for each public chain was calculated from normalized within-repertoire ranks of inferred template counts. In a later analysis, generation probabilities were computed with a VDJ recombination model fitted to out-of-frame rearrangements, and the resulting probabilities were checked against IGoR. In a later analysis, hypergeometric tests were used to score TCR-TCR, TCR-HLA and TCR-CMV co-occurrence, with a repertoire-size bias correction applied to TCR pairs. False discovery rates were estimated in a later analysis by permuting HLA or CMV assignments 20 times. In a later analysis, co-occurring TCRs were grouped with DBSCAN, and TCRdist sequence similarity was added when clustering was performed within HLA-allele-positive subsets. For co-occurrence clustering, repertoires with fewer than 30,000 or more than 120,000 public chains were excluded, along with four or five repertoires with anomalous nucleotide sharing. This immuneACCESS table, as held by TCRdb, lists in-frame sequences with V and J called but not all clones. Of the missing ones, under half trace to an unresolved V gene in checked studies; the others have no known cause. From that table come the V and J calls and clone size; the DNA was used to work out D and trimming. The sample table shows about 190,000 clones, and roughly 80% are seen once. The ten largest clones add up to around 1.6% of the sample.

Results the study describes overall, beyond this receptor: Because some donors lacked HLA typing at each locus, the association tests relied only on the typed subset. In a later analysis, TCR association rates were found to vary across HLA loci, with the most associated TCRs seen for DRB1 alleles and the fewest for HLA-C alleles. Most TCR sequences were observed very rarely across donors, whereas some public TCRs were present in many individuals. In a later analysis, several top co-occurrence clusters were reported to appear linked to parvovirus B19, influenza, CMV and Epstein-Barr virus. Because counts were too low, roughly 16 rarely observed V segments, including chromosome 9 orphons, were excluded from the earlier analysis of some 590 of the donors. Presence/absence analyses assumed roughly uniform sequencing depth across donors, an assumption that may not hold. In vitro tests confirmed that a few of the cytomegalovirus-associated TCR beta chains recognize cytomegalovirus antigens. Because the 87-base-pair reads could not distinguish some IMGT-functional V segments, including TRBV6-2 and TRBV6-3, those segments were excluded. A further reported finding was that TCR beta sequences accurately predicted the HLA-A and HLA-B alleles for most subjects in the first cohort. Assigning TCR associations to individual alleles was difficult when HLA alleles, especially DR and DQ, strongly co-occurred. The classifier was reported to diagnose cytomegalovirus status with high specificity and sensitivity in both the original cohort and the validation cohort. Compared with equally common non-associated chains, HLA-associated TCR beta chains in a later analysis were more clonally expanded and had lower generation probabilities. Correlated functional status among segregating V segments might reflect linkage disequilibrium, but an unknown experimental factor could not be ruled out. In the study, around 150 TCR beta chains were listed as associated with cytomegalovirus. The authors suggested that the approach could potentially be generalized to other disease states and immunological phenotypes. Most CMV-associated TCR beta chains appeared to be HLA-restricted in a later analysis, and the HLA associations seemed to be driven largely by CMV exposure. The sequencing pipeline was judged likely to have produced a cluster of highly shared sequence variants as a technical artifact. In a later genetic analysis, fewer N-insertions in productive TCRs were reported among donors in an Asian-associated ancestry cluster than the approximately 710-donor mean. In a later analysis, 15,000 to 20,000 TCR beta sequences were associated with specific HLA alleles at a false discovery rate of 0.05. This cohort had only TCR beta chains sequenced, and the lack of alpha or paired-chain data limited which features could be detected. CMV serostatus was the only immune exposure information available for the cohort. An association between a missense DCLRE1C variant and V-gene and J-gene trimming of TCR beta chains was found in a later genetic analysis and replicated in an independent cohort. An earlier analysis of approximately 600 of the donors showed that most TCR beta V segments appeared in productive rearrangements either about 90% or about 30% of the time, which broadly matched IMGT annotations.

In regard to this clone: Its antigen is unknown. No base-level quality is on record; no much larger clone is a single base apart.

Taken from cysteine to phenylalanine, the CDR3 has 16 residues. Only the CDR3 part of the read is kept: 48 bases, read in frame from the first base. V lost 5 bases and J lost 0 bases; the stretch between them is 15 bases long. CDR1 SGHTS and CDR2 YDEGEE are derived from the germline V gene. This TCR derives from a young woman in good health and CMV-seronegative. The V and J segments used are TRBV5-8 and TRBJ2-4; the D gene is perhaps TRBD1, from 5 matching bases. Specimen: PBMCs. In nucleotide form, the sequence is TGTGCCAGCAGTTGGGGCGAACAGATAGCCAAAAACATTCAGTACTTC. Translated, it gives CASSWGEQIAKNIQYF. The variable domain in full, with residues beyond the CDR3 obtained from the reference TRBV5-8 and TRBJ2-4 genes, is EAGVTQSPTHLIKTRGQQATLRCSPISGHTSVYWYQQALGLGLQFLLWYDEGEERNRGNFPPRFSGRQFPNYSSELNVNALELEDSALYLCASSWGEQIAKNIQYFGAGTRLSVL.